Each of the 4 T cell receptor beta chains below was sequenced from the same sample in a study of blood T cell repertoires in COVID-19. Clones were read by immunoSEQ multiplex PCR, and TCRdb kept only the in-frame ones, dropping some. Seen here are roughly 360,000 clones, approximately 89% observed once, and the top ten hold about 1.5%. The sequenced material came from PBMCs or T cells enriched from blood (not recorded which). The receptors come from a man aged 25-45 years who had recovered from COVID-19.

The CDR3 protein is CASSVGGGAAGTDTQYF. The CDR3 DNA sequence: TGTGCCAGCAGCGTCGGAGGCGGTGCAGCGGGCACAGATACGCAGTATTTT. V gene TRBV9 combines with J gene TRBJ2-3, with a tentative D call TRBD2 (5 bases). Germline CDR1 reads SGDLS; CDR2 reads YYNGEE. This CDR3 region has 17 residues. V was clipped by 2 bases and J by 1 base, with 17 bases between them.

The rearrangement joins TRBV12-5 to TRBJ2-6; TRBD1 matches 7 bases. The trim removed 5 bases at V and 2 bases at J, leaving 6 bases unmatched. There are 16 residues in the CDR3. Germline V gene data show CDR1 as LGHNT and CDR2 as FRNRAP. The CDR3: CASGLPTGAGANVLTF. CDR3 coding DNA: TGTGCTAGTGGTCTACCTACAGGGGCTGGGGCCAACGTCCTGACTTTC.

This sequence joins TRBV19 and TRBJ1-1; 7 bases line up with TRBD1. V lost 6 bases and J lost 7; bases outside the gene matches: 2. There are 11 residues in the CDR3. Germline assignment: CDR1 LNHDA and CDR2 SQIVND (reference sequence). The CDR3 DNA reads TGTGCCAGTAGACGACAGGGTGAAGCTTTCTTT. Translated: CASRRQGEAFF.

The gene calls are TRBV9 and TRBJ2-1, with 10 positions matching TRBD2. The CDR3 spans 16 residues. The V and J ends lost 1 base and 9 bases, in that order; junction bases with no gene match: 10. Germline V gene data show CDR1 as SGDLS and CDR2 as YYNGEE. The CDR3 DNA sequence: TGTGCCAGCAGCGTACCGAGGAGCGGGGGGGCCGCTGAGCAGTTCTTC. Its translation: CASSVPRSGGAAEQFF.